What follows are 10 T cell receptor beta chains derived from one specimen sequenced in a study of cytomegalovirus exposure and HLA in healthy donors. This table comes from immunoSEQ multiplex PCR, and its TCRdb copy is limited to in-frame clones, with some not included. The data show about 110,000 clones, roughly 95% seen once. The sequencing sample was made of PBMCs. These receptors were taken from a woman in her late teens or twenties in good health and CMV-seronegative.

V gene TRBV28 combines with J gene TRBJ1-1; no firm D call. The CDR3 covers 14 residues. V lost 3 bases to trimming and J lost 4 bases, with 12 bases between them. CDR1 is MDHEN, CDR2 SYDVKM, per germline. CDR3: CASSLRGLATEAFF. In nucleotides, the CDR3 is TGTGCCAGCAGTTTGAGAGGGCTCGCCACTGAAGCTTTCTTT.

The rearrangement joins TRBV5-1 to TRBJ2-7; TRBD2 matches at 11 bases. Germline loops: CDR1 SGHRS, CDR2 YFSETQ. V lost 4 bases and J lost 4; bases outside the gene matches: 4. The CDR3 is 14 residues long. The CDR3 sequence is CASSPGLAGYEQYF. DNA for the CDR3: TGCGCCAGCAGCCCAGGACTAGCGGGTTACGAGCAGTACTTC.

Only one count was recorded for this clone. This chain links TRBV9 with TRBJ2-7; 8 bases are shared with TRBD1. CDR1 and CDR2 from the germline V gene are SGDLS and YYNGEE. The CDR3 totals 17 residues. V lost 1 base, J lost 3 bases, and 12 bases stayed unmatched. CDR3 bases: TGTGCCAGCAGCGTAACCGGACAGGGAGTGGACAACTACGAGCAGTACTTC. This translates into CASSVTGQGVDNYEQYF.

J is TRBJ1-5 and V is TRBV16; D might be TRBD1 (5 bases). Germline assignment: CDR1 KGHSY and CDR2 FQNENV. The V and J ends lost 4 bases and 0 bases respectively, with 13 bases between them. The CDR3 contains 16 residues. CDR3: CASSLVGGYSNQPQHF. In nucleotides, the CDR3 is TGTGCCAGCAGCCTCGTGGGGGGTTATAGCAATCAGCCCCAGCATTTT.

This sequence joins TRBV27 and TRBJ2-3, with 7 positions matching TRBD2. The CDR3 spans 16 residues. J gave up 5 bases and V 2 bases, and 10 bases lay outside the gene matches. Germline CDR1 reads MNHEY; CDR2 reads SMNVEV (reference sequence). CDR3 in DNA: TGTGCCAGCAGTTTACCCCGGGAGGTGGGGTTAGATACGCAGTATTTT. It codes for CASSLPREVGLDTQYF.

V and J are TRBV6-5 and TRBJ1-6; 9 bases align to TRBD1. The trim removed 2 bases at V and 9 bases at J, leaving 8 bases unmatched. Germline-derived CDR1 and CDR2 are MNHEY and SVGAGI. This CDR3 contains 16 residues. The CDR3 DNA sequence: TGTGCCAGCAGTTACGCGAGTGGACAGGGGCCTTCACCCCTCCACTTT. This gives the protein CASSYASGQGPSPLHF.

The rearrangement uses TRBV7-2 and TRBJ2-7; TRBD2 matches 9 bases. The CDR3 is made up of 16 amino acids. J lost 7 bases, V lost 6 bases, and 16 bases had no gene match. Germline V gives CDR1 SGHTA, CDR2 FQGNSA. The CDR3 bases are TGTGCCAGCAGGTCACAGGGTGGCGGGGGGGCTGGGGAGCAGTACTTC. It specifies CASRSQGGGGAGEQYF.

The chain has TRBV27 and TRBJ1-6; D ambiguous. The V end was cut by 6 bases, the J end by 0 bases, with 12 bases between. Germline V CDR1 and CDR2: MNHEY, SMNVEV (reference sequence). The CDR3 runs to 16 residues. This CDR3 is CASSTTPSSYNSPLHF. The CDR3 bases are TGTGCCAGCAGCACGACACCGAGCTCCTATAATTCACCCCTCCACTTT.

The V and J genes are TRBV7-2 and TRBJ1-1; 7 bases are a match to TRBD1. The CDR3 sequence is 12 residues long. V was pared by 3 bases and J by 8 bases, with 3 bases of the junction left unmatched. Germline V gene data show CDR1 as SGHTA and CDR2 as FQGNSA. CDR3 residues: CASSFGQEEAFF. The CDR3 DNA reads TGTGCCAGCAGCTTCGGACAGGAGGAAGCTTTCTTT.

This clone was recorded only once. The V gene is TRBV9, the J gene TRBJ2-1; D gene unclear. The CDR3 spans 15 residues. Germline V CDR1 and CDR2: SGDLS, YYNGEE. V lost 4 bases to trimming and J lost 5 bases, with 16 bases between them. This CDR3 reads CASSHTADTHNEQFF. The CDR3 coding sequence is TGTGCCAGCAGCCATACGGCGGATACACACAATGAGCAGTTCTTC.